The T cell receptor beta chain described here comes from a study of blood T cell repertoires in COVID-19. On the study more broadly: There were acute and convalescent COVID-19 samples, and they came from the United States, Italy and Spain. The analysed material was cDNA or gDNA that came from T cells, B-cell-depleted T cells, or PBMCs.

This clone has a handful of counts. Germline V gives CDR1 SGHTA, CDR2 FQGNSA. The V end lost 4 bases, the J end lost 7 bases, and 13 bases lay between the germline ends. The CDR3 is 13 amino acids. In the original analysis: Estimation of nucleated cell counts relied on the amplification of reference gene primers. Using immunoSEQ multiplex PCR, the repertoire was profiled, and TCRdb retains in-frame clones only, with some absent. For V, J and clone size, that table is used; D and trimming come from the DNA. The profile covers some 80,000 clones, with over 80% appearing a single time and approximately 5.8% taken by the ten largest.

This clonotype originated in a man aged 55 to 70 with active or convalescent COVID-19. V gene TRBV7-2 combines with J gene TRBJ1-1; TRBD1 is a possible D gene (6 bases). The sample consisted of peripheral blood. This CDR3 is CASSSQGFGEAFF. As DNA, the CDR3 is TGTGCCAGCAGCTCACAGGGTTTCGGTGAAGCTTTCTTT. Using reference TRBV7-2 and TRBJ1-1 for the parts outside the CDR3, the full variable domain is GAGVSQSPSNKVTEKGKDVELRCDPISGHTALYWYRQSLGQGLEFLIYFQGNSAPDKSGLPSDRFSAERTGGSVSTLTIQRTQQEDSAVYLCASSSQGFGEAFFGQGTRLTVV.